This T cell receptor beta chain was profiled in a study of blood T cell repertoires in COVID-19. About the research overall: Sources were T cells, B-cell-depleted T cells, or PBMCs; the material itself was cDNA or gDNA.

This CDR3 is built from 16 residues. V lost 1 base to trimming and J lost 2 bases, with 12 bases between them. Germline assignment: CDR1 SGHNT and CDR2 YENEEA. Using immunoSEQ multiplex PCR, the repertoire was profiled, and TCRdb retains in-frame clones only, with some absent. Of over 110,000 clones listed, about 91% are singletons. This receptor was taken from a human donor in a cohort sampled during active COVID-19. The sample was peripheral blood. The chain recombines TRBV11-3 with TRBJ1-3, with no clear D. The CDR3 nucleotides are TGTGCCAGCAGCTTAGGATCGGCGGGGACTGGAAACACCATATATTTT. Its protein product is CASSLGSAGTGNTIYF.